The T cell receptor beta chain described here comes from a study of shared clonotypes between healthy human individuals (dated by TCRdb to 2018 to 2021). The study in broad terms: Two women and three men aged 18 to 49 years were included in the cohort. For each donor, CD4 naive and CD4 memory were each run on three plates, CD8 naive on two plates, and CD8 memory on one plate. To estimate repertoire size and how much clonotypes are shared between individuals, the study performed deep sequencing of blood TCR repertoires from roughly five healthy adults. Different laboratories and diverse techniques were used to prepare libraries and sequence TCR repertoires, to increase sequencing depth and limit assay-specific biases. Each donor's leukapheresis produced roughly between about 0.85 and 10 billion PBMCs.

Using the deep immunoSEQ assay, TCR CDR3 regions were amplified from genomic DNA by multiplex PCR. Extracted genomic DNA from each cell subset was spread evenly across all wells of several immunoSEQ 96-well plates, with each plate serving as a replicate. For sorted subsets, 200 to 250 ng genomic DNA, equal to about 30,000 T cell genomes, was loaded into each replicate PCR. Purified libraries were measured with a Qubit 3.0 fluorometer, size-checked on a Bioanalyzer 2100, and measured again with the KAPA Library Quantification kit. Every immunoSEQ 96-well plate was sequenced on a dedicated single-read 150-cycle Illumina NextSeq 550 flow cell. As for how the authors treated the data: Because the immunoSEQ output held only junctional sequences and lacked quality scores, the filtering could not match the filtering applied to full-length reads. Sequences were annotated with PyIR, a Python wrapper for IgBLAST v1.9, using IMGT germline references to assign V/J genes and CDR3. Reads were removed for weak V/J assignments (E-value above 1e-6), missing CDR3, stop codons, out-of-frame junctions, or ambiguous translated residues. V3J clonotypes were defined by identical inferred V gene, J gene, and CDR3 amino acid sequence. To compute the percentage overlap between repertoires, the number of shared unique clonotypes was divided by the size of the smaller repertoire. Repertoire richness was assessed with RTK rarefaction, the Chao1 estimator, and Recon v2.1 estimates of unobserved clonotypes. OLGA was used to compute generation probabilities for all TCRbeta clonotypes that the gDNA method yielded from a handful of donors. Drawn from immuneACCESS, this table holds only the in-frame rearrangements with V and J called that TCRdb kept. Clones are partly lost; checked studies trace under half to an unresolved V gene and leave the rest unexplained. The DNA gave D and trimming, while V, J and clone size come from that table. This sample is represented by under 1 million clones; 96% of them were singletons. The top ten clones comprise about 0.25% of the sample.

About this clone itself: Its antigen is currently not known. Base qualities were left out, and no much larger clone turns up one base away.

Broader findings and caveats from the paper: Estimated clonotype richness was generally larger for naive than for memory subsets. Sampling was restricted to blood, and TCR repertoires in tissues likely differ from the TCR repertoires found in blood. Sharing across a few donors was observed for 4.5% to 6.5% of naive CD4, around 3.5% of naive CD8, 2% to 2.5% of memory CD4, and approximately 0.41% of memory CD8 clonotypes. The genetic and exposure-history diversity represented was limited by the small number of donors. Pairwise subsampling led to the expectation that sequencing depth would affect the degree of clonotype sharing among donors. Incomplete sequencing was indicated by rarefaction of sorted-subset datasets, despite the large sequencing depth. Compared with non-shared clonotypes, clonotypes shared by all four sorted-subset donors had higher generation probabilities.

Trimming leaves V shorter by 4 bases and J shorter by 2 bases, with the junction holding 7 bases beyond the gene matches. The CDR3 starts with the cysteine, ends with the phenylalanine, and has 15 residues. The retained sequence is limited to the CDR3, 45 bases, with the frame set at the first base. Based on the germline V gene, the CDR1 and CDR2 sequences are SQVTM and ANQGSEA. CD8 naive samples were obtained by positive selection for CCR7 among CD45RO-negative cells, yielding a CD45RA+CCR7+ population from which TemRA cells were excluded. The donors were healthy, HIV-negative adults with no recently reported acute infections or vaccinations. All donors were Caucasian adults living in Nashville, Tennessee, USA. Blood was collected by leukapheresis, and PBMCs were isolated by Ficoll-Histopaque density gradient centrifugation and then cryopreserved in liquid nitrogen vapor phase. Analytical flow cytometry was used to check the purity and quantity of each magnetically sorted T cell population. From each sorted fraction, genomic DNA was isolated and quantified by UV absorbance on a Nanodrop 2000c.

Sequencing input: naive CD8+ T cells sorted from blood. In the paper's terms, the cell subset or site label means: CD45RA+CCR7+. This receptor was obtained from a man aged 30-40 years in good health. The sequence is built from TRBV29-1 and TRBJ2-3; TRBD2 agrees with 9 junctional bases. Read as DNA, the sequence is TGCAGCGTTGTACCGACTAGCGGAAACACAGATACGCAGTATTTT. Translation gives CSVVPTSGNTDTQYF.